This TCR beta chain came from a study of T-cell reconstitution after alpha-beta-depleted transplantation in children. The authors prepared the TCRbeta library with unique molecular identifiers. MiXCR, run by TCRdb on the PCR reads, gives a single entry per CDR3 protein. The table lists about 460,000 distinct CDR3 sequences, approximately 13% of them singletons. This clonotype has at least ten counts. V was clipped by 0 bases and J by 1 base, with 11 bases between them. CDR3 length: 16 amino acids. The V gene's germline CDR1 is SGHTA and CDR2 FQGNSA. The chain links TRBV7-2 to TRBJ2-3, with a weak D call TRBD2 (5 bases). The sample was PBMCs from the stem cell graft donor, taken from the stem cell graft. This receptor was identified in a human donor who donated a stem cell graft to a child with combined immunodeficiency. The CDR3 is CASSLARLGGTDTQYF. In DNA, the CDR3 is TGTGCCAGCAGCTTAGCGCGATTGGGAGGCACAGATACGCAGTATTTT. The full variable domain, completed using reference TRBV7-2 and TRBJ2-3, is GAGVSQSPSNKVTEKGKDVELRCDPISGHTALYWYRQSLGQGLEFLIYFQGNSAPDKSGLPSDRFSAERTGGSVSTLTIQRTQQEDSAVYLCASSLARLGGTDTQYFGPGTRLTVL.